The 25 T cell receptor beta chains below come from one sample, sequenced in a study of blood T cell repertoires in COVID-19. Produced via immunoSEQ multiplex PCR; TCRdb's table is partial and in-frame only. This table has around 130,000 clones, about 89% appearing once. The sample taken for sequencing was peripheral blood. Every receptor here comes from a man aged 50 or older with active or convalescent COVID-19.

The chain has TRBV28 and TRBJ1-2; TRBD1 is a possible D gene (6 bases). Germline V lookup: CDR1 MDHEN, CDR2 SYDVKM. The CDR3 runs to 15 residues. V was trimmed by 2 bases and J by 6 bases, leaving 16 bases between them. In nucleotides, the CDR3 is TGTGCCAGCAGTTTAGCTTCGTGGACAGTTGATGGCTACACCTTC. It specifies CASSLASWTVDGYTF.

The CDR3 here is CASSLDPTSGRFEQFF. In nucleotides, the CDR3 is TGTGCCAGCAGCTTAGATCCGACTAGCGGGAGGTTTGAGCAGTTCTTC. The gene calls are TRBV11-3 and TRBJ2-1; 13 bases agree with TRBD2. V lost 0 bases and J lost 9; bases outside the gene matches: 5. Germline-derived CDR1 and CDR2 are SGHNT and YENEEA. The CDR3 covers 16 residues.

This clone has only a few counts. The chain carries TRBV7-8 and TRBJ2-7; 7 positions agree with TRBD2. CDR3 length: 16 amino acids. The V and J ends lost 1 base and 3 bases, in that order; junction bases with no gene match: 9. In germline, CDR1 is SGHVS, CDR2 FQNEAQ. The CDR3 spells CASSLEWARGSYEQYF. The CDR3 nucleotides are TGTGCCAGCAGCTTAGAATGGGCCCGCGGGAGCTACGAGCAGTACTTC.

V and J are TRBV19 and TRBJ1-5, with a tentative D call TRBD1 (6 bases). V dropped 3 bases and J dropped 5 bases, with 11 bases sitting between them. The germline gives CDR1 LNHDA, CDR2 SQIVND (reference sequence). The CDR3 spans 14 residues. CDR3: CASSITGFYQPQHF. The CDR3 nucleotides read TGTGCCAGTAGTATTACAGGGTTCTATCAGCCCCAGCATTTT.

The rearrangement links TRBV25-1 to TRBJ1-5, with TRBD1 matching over 7 bases. Germline assignment: CDR1 MGHDK and CDR2 SYGVNS. The CDR3 is 16 amino acids. The V and J ends lost 1 base and 0 bases, in that order; junction bases with no gene match: 3. CDR3 protein: CASSESGGSSNQPQHF. In nucleotides, the CDR3 is TGTGCCAGCAGTGAATCAGGGGGGAGTAGCAATCAGCCCCAGCATTTT.

The chain carries TRBV5-1 and TRBJ1-4; perhaps TRBD1 as D (5 bases). The CDR3 consists of 14 residues. Germline CDR1 is SGHRS and CDR2 is YFSETQ. V was shortened by 0 bases and J by 5 bases, with 8 bases between the two germline ends. The CDR3, as DNA: TGCGCCAGCAGCTTGGGAAGGGGAAATGAAAAACTGTTTTTT. Translated: CASSLGRGNEKLFF.

The chain uses TRBV18 and TRBJ2-1; TRBD2 might be the D (6 bases). This CDR3 has 15 residues. In germline, CDR1 is KGHSH, CDR2 LQKENI. Trimming removed 4 bases from V and 6 bases from J, with 16 bases in between. The CDR3 loop is CASSLSGRDGNEQFF. DNA for the CDR3: TGTGCCAGCTCACTGTCCGGGCGGGACGGCAATGAGCAGTTCTTC.

The rearrangement joins TRBV27 to TRBJ2-7; tentative D call: TRBD1 (6 bases). The germline CDR1 and CDR2 sequences are MNHEY and SMNVEV (reference sequence). The CDR3 covers 14 residues. V lost 6 bases to trimming and J lost 5 bases, with 17 bases between them. The CDR3 DNA follows: TGTGCCAGCAGCTTGACAGGTGCCTGGAACGAGCAGTACTTC. Translation: CASSLTGAWNEQYF.

The chain has TRBV5-1 and TRBJ2-2, with 7 nucleotides matching TRBD1. Unmatched junction bases numbered 7, after V lost 0 bases and J lost 5 bases. The CDR3 covers 16 residues. The V gene's germline CDR1 is SGHRS and CDR2 YFSETQ. The CDR3 coding sequence is TGCGCCAGCAGCTTGGAGGGACAGACCTTGACCGGGGAGCTGTTTTTT. It translates to CASSLEGQTLTGELFF.

This clone was counted once. The CDR3 sequence is CASRTTGPSSPLHF. In nucleotides, the CDR3 is TGTGCCAGCAGAACGACAGGGCCCTCTTCACCCCTCCACTTT. This sequence joins TRBV28 and TRBJ1-6; 7 nucleotides align to TRBD1. This CDR3 is built from 14 residues. After removal of 6 bases from V and 9 bases from J, the junction contained 8 bases not matched to a gene. Germline CDR1 is MDHEN and CDR2 is SYDVKM.

The chain recombines TRBV6-5 with TRBJ1-4; 11 nucleotides line up with TRBD1. Germline lookup yields CDR1 MNHEY and CDR2 SVGAGI. Losses at the gene ends were 7 bases for V and 3 bases for J; bases not matched to a gene: 4. There are 15 residues in the CDR3. CDR3 residues: CASTRDRGANEKLFF. The DNA for the CDR3 is TGTGCCAGCACGAGGGACAGGGGGGCTAATGAAAAACTGTTTTTT.

J is TRBJ1-6 and V is TRBV3-1 (or the pseudogene TRBV3-2), with D perhaps matching TRBD1 (6 bases). The CDR3 extends over 18 amino acids. V was shortened by 5 bases and J by 3 bases, with 20 bases between the two germline ends. CDR1 LGHDT and CDR2 YNNKEL come from the germline V gene (reference sequence). CDR3 bases: TGTGCCAGCAGCGGACGAAGTTCAGGGGAGAGCTATAATTCACCCCTCCACTTT. Protein: CASSGRSSGESYNSPLHF.

The chain joins TRBV29-1 to TRBJ1-3; D remains ambiguous. V lost 7 bases to trimming and J lost 0 bases, with 13 bases between them. Germline V gene sequence: CDR1 SQVTM, CDR2 ANQGSEA. The length of the CDR3 is 14 residues. The CDR3 here is CSARYGGSGNTIYF. The CDR3 DNA is TGCAGCGCCCGGTATGGTGGCTCTGGAAACACCATATATTTT.

This chain connects TRBV7-2 to TRBJ2-1, with 8 positions matching TRBD2. CDR1 is SGHTA and CDR2 is FQGNSA in the germline V gene. V dropped 4 bases and J dropped 6; count of bases not matched to a gene: 5. The CDR3 has 14 residues. The CDR3 reads CASSYLAGFNEQFF. CDR3 DNA: TGTGCCAGCAGCTATTTAGCGGGGTTCAATGAGCAGTTCTTC.

This clone came up a few times. The chain recombines TRBV2 with TRBJ2-7; 10 bases are a match to TRBD2. Germline V gene sequence: CDR1 SNHLY, CDR2 FYNNEI. The CDR3 extends over 14 amino acids. The trim removed 6 bases at V and 7 bases at J, leaving 9 bases unmatched. Written as DNA, the CDR3 is TGTGCCAGCAGACTAGCGGGATCAGGGGGGGAGCAGTACTTC. This translates into CASRLAGSGGEQYF.

The rearrangement joins TRBV28 to TRBJ2-7; no firm D call. CDR1 and CDR2 from the germline V gene are MDHEN and SYDVKM. The V end lost 3 bases, the J end lost 2 bases, and 11 bases lay between the germline ends. CDR3 length: 14 amino acids. The CDR3 region is CASSLYHRTYEQYF. CDR3 coding DNA: TGTGCCAGCAGTTTGTATCACAGAACCTACGAGCAGTACTTC.

J is TRBJ2-7 and V is TRBV20-1; D is ambiguous. Germline CDR1 and CDR2: DFQATT and SNEGSKA (reference sequence). With 3 bases removed from V and 0 bases from J, the gap between germline ends came to 9 bases. CDR3 length: 13 amino acids. The CDR3 nucleotides are TGCAGTGCTAGTGGCGGTAACTCCTACGAGCAGTACTTC. Translation: CSASGGNSYEQYF.

V usage is TRBV10-3 and J usage is TRBJ2-4; 8 bases align to TRBD2. Per germline, CDR1 ENHRY and CDR2 SYGVKD. J gave up 7 bases and V 2 bases, and 4 bases lay outside the gene matches. The CDR3 totals 14 residues. The CDR3 region has the DNA TGTGCCATCAGTGAGGATGCGGGAGGTAACATTCAGTACTTC. This codes for CAISEDAGGNIQYF.

V usage is TRBV9 and J usage is TRBJ1-2; D possibly corresponds to TRBD1 (6 bases). There are 15 residues in the CDR3. V lost 2 bases and J 5 bases, leaving 16 bases between the germline ends. The germline gives CDR1 SGDLS, CDR2 YYNGEE. The CDR3: CASSVRDTEVYGYTF. In DNA, the CDR3 is TGTGCCAGCAGCGTCCGGGACACGGAAGTTTATGGCTACACCTTC.

This sequence joins TRBV11-3 and TRBJ2-2; a possible D gene is TRBD1 (6 bases). The CDR3 runs to 14 residues. Germline CDR1 is SGHNT and CDR2 is YENEEA. Trimming removed 0 bases from V and 7 bases from J, with 9 bases in between. CDR3 sequence reads: CASSLDRGVGELFF. The CDR3 nucleotides are TGTGCCAGCAGCTTAGACAGGGGAGTCGGGGAGCTGTTTTTT.

The J gene is TRBJ1-6, the V gene TRBV2; TRBD1 agrees at 8 bases. CDR1 and CDR2 (germline): SNHLY, FYNNEI. V was clipped by 5 bases and J by 10 bases; unmatched bases: 7. This CDR3 has 14 residues. This CDR3 reads CASSTTGEGSPLHF. The CDR3 DNA is TGTGCCAGCAGTACGACAGGGGAAGGCTCACCCCTCCACTTT.

The CDR3 spells CASSEDSRAGGTDTQYF. The CDR3 bases are TGTGCCAGCAGTGAGGATTCCCGAGCGGGGGGCACAGATACGCAGTATTTT. This chain joins TRBV2 and TRBJ2-3; TRBD2 agrees at 8 bases. The CDR3 totals 17 residues. The V gene's germline CDR1 is SNHLY and CDR2 FYNNEI. Losses at the gene ends were 3 bases for V and 1 base for J; bases not matched to a gene: 9.

The rearrangement joins TRBV6-1 to TRBJ2-7; D remains unclear. CDR3 length equals 14 residues. Germline V gives CDR1 MNHNS, CDR2 SASEGT. Trimming took 1 base from V and 4 from J, leaving 11 bases between them. The CDR3 DNA reads TGTGCCAGCAGTGAAGGTGCCGCGCTATACGAGCAGTACTTC. Its translation: CASSEGAALYEQYF.

The chain carries TRBV19 and TRBJ2-7; weak D call: TRBD2 (5 bases). The CDR3 runs 13 residues. Germline CDR1 reads LNHDA; CDR2 reads SQIVND (reference sequence). The V and J ends lost 7 bases and 7 bases respectively, with 17 bases between them. The CDR3: CASTRTPTGEQYF. The CDR3 DNA sequence: TGTGCCAGTACCAGGACCCCCACGGGGGAGCAGTACTTC.

In its sample, this clone was seen once. The rearrangement uses TRBV24-1 and TRBJ2-1, with a tentative D call TRBD2 (6 bases). CDR1 is KGHDR and CDR2 is SFDVKD in the germline V gene. V was clipped by 5 bases and J by 5 bases, with 9 bases between them. CDR3 length: 13 amino acids. The CDR3 region is CATSGDFHNEQFF. The CDR3 nucleotides are TGTGCCACCAGTGGGGACTTCCACAATGAGCAGTTCTTC.